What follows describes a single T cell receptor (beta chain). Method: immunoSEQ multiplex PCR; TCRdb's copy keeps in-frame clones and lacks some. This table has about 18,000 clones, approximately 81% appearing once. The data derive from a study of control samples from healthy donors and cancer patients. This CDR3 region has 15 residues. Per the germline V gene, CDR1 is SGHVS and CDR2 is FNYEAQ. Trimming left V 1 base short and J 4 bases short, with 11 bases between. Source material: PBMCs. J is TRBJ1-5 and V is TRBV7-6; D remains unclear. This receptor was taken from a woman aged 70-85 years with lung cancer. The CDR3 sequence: CASSLEEGGNQPQHF. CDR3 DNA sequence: TGTGCCAGCAGCTTAGAGGAAGGAGGGAATCAGCCCCAGCATTTT. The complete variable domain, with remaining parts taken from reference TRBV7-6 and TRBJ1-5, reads GAGVSQSPRYKVTKRGQDVALRCDPISGHVSLYWYRQALGQGPEFLTYFNYEAQQDKSGLPNDRFSAERPEGSISTLTIQRTEQRDSAMYRCASSLEEGGNQPQHFGDGTRLSIL.